This T cell receptor (beta chain) was captured by sequencing in a study of OX40 agonist ivuxolimab in advanced cancers. At the level of the whole study: Ivuxolimab was a fully human IgG2 agonistic monoclonal antibody targeting the costimulatory receptor OX40 (CD134). Peripheral TCRbeta sequencing was intended to test whether TCR sequence diversity was altered and clonal T-cell expansion was caused by ivuxolimab. The paper describes the monotherapy dose-escalation part (N ≈ 51 patients) of the phase I trial of ivuxolimab. Intravenous ivuxolimab was administered to patients every 2 weeks at six dose levels: 0.01, 0.1, 0.3, 1.5, 3 and 10 mg/kg. Partial responses occurred in three dose-escalation patients, of whom one had hepatocellular carcinoma and two had cutaneous melanoma. Prior anti-PD-1, anti-PD-L1 or anti-CTLA-4 therapy was permitted, and checkpoint inhibitors had been received by less than 45% of dose-escalation patients. Of the roughly 53 patients in dose escalation, about 20 had hepatocellular carcinoma, about 15 had melanoma, 9 had renal cell carcinoma and 9 had head and neck cancer. The dose-escalation cohort was about 87% male with a mean age of about 65 years, ranging from roughly 23 to 85.

On this clone itself: This receptor's antigen is unknown. Base qualities are not at hand, and no much larger clone is one base apart.

Patients with autoimmune disease history or receiving systemic immunosuppression were excluded from the trial. Peripheral blood for TCR sequencing was collected from all dose cohorts at baseline, on cycle 4 day 1, and on cycle 7 day 1. The samples were drawn from a first-in-human, open-label, multicenter phase I dose-escalation trial of ivuxolimab. Adults with locally advanced or metastatic head and neck squamous cell, hepatocellular, melanoma or renal cell carcinoma were enrolled in the trial. CD4+ and CD8+ T cells were sorted separately from peripheral blood before TCR sequencing. The study at large found these results: Antigen specificity was not determined for the clonally expanded peripheral T cells. After ivuxolimab, expanded clones were on average more numerous among CD8+ T cells than among CD4+ T cells. In the 0.1-3.0 mg/kg groups, partial responders had among the lowest normalized peripheral clonal expansion, particularly in CD8+ T cells. At doses from 0.1 to 3.0 mg/kg, clonal expansion was seen in both CD4+ and CD8+ blood T cells between baseline and week 6. Low levels of normalized T-cell clonal expansion were also seen in some patients who did not respond.

Genomic DNA was extracted from sorted cells for sequencing of the TCRbeta CDR3 region. The immunoSEQ Assay was used to sequence the TCRbeta CDR3 regions. TCRdb stores this immuneACCESS table with in-frame sequences only. Part of the clones is absent; in the studies checked, under half of the shortfall reflects unresolved V genes, and no reason is known for the rest. This sample is represented by approximately 60,000 clones; 80% to 95% of them were singletons. 0.62% of the sample comes from the top ten. Deletion took 3 bases off V and 6 bases off J, with a span of 14 bases between the germline ends. From the cysteine up to the phenylalanine, the CDR3 has a length of 14 residues. The read is trimmed to its CDR3 DNA, 42 bases read in frame from base 1. CDR1 is given as MNHEY and CDR2 as SVGAGI, both from the germline V gene.

Sequences were derived from CD4+ or CD8+ T cells sorted from blood, sampled in a trial of the OX40 agonist ivuxolimab. The sequence is built from TRBV6-5 and TRBJ1-1, with an unclear D gene assignment. The sequence was collected from an adult with an advanced solid tumor such as melanoma, head and neck, liver or kidney cancer. The CDR3 reads CASSYDHDKAEAFF. The nucleotides read TGTGCCAGCAGTTATGACCACGACAAGGCTGAAGCTTTCTTT.